This is a list of T cell receptor beta chains from one sample in a study of blood T cells in healthy people across ages. TCRdb used MiXCR to reprocess the 5' RACE reads, holding one entry per CDR3 protein. The sample holds about 1.8 million distinct CDR3 sequences; roughly 52% are singletons and the top ten take over 2%. Input material: blood. All receptors come from a woman in her thirties or forties in good health. CDR3s include the opening cysteine and the closing phenylalanine or tryptophan. D genes are given only for firm matches. Clone sizes are given selectively: once, few, many, or a class where the clone is expanded.

d_gene,v_gene,abundance,j_gene,CDR3aa,CDR3nt
TRBD2,TRBV20-1,few,TRBJ2-1,CSAEDYVAGGISDEQFF,TGCAGTGCCGAGGACTACGTAGCGGGGGGTATCAGCGATGAGCAGTTCTTC
-,TRBV7-8,-,TRBJ2-5,CASSLTFTAQETQYF,TGTGCCAGCAGCTTAACCTTCACGGCTCAAGAGACCCAGTACTTC
TRBD2,TRBV7-2,-,TRBJ2-7,CASSLLLAGGPAYNEQYF,TGTGCCAGCAGCTTATTACTAGCGGGGGGTCCAGCCTACAATGAGCAGTACTTC
-,TRBV27,-,TRBJ2-7,CASKGGGLREQYF,TGTGCCAGCAAGGGTGGGGGATTGAGGGAGCAGTACTTC
-,TRBV28,few,TRBJ2-4,CASTPRGTAIAKNIQYF,TGTGCCAGCACCCCTCGGGGGACAGCAATAGCCAAAAACATTCAGTACTTC
TRBD2,TRBV7-2,few,TRBJ2-5,CASSLGLAGIGETQYF,TGTGCCAGCAGCTTAGGGCTAGCGGGGATCGGGGAGACCCAGTACTTC
-,TRBV4-1,-,TRBJ2-1,CASSQEDRNYNEQFF,TGCGCCAGCAGCCAAGAGGATAGAAACTACAATGAGCAGTTCTTC
TRBD1,TRBV5-1,-,TRBJ1-1,CASRPAIRQGPGEAFF,TGCGCCAGCAGACCAGCAATTCGACAGGGCCCGGGTGAAGCTTTCTTT
-,TRBV18,-,TRBJ2-5,CATTGQIGQETQYF,TGTGCCACAACCGGACAGATCGGCCAAGAGACCCAGTACTTC
-,TRBV24-1,-,TRBJ1-5,CATSDPNAGPQHF,TGTGCCACCAGTGACCCCAATGCTGGGCCCCAGCATTTT
TRBD2,TRBV27,few,TRBJ2-7,CATRLAGGSNEQYF,TGTGCCACCCGACTAGCGGGGGGTTCCAACGAGCAGTACTTC
-,TRBV4-2,-,TRBJ2-3,CASSQGNRATDTQYF,TGTGCCAGCAGCCAAGGGAATCGGGCCACAGATACGCAGTATTTT
TRBD1,TRBV28,few,TRBJ2-3,CASSLGTGFDTQYF,TGTGCCAGCAGTCTCGGGACAGGGTTCGATACGCAGTATTTT
-,TRBV28,few,TRBJ2-5,CASSFPRDRQETQYF,TGTGCCAGCAGTTTTCCCCGGGACCGGCAAGAGACCCAGTACTTC
-,TRBV7-9,-,TRBJ1-2,CASSLSLILLGGYTF,TGTGCCAGCAGCCTTTCTCTGATCTTATTAGGGGGCTACACCTTC
-,TRBV6-5,-,TRBJ1-2,CASREQQGALYGYTF,TGTGCCAGCAGGGAGCAACAAGGGGCCCTATATGGCTACACCTTC
TRBD1,TRBV6-8,-,TRBJ2-7,CASTATGCHEQYF,TGTGCCAGCACCGCGACAGGGTGCCACGAGCAGTACTTC
-,TRBV15,-,TRBJ2-5,CATSNSLGETQYF,TGTGCCACCAGCAATTCTCTAGGGGAGACCCAGTACTTC
TRBD2,TRBV9,-,TRBJ2-1,CASSVSGGGPNEQFF,TGTGCCAGCAGCGTAAGCGGGGGGGGCCCCAATGAGCAGTTCTTC
TRBD1,TRBV7-2,few,TRBJ2-5,CASSLEQGAWETQYF,TGTGCCAGCAGCTTAGAACAGGGGGCTTGGGAGACCCAGTACTTC
-,TRBV20-1,-,TRBJ2-3,CSARGGDFSSTDTQYF,TGCAGTGCTAGAGGGGGGGACTTTTCTAGCACAGATACGCAGTATTTT
TRBD1,TRBV6-6,-,TRBJ1-2,CASSEDRGGGYTF,TGTGCCAGCAGCGAAGACAGGGGCGGAGGCTACACCTTC
-,TRBV14,-,TRBJ1-1,CASSRTEDLNTEAFF,TGTGCCAGCAGCCGGACAGAGGACCTGAACACTGAAGCTTTCTTT
-,TRBV12-3/TRBV12-4,once,TRBJ1-6,CASSFQQVTSSPLHF,TGTGCCAGCAGTTTTCAACAGGTCACTTCGTCACCCCTCCACTTT
-,TRBV7-8,-,TRBJ2-7,CASQPDRRSYEQYF,TGTGCCAGCCAACCCGATCGTCGGTCCTACGAGCAGTACTTC
-,TRBV6-6,-,TRBJ2-6,CASSSAGVDSGANVLTF,TGTGCCAGCAGTTCTGCAGGGGTGGACTCTGGGGCCAACGTCCTGACTTTC
-,TRBV15,few,TRBJ2-5,CATSSQRRNQETQYF,TGTGCCACCAGCAGCCAGCGAAGAAACCAAGAGACCCAGTACTTC
TRBD1,TRBV29-1,few,TRBJ2-7,CSFGTDKEQYF,TGCAGCTTCGGGACAGACAAAGAGCAGTACTTC
TRBD1,TRBV9,-,TRBJ2-1,CASSVGDRGYNEQFF,TGTGCCAGCAGCGTAGGGGACAGGGGCTACAATGAGCAGTTCTTC
-,TRBV12-3/TRBV12-4,few,TRBJ2-7,CASSLWMGAQYEQYF,TGTGCCAGCAGTTTATGGATGGGGGCTCAATACGAGCAGTACTTC
-,TRBV9,few,TRBJ1-5,CASSALNSNQPQHF,TGTGCCAGCAGCGCCCTAAATAGCAATCAGCCCCAGCATTTT
-,TRBV7-2,few,TRBJ2-1,CASSLVQGRGRGHEQFF,TGTGCCAGCAGCTTAGTACAGGGACGGGGGAGAGGCCATGAGCAGTTCTTC
TRBD1,TRBV28,-,TRBJ2-5,CASSSGQGVFQETQYF,TGTGCCAGCAGTTCGGGACAGGGGGTCTTCCAAGAGACCCAGTACTTC
-,TRBV24-1,-,TRBJ2-3,CATSDLIRADTQYF,TGTGCCACCAGTGATTTGATCAGGGCAGATACGCAGTATTTT
-,TRBV4-3,-,TRBJ1-4,CASSQDRGLNEKLFF,TGCGCCAGCAGCCAAGATCGTGGCCTAAATGAAAAACTGTTTTTT
TRBD1,TRBV19,-,TRBJ1-2,CASSLSRGTSYGYTF,TGTGCCAGTAGCCTCTCCAGGGGGACGAGCTATGGCTACACCTTC
-,TRBV20-1,-,TRBJ2-5,CSASQYQETQYF,TGCAGTGCTAGTCAGTACCAAGAGACCCAGTACTTC
TRBD1,TRBV24-1,-,TRBJ1-2,CATRGQGKMDGYTF,TGTGCCACCAGAGGACAGGGGAAGATGGATGGCTACACCTTC
-,TRBV6-5,once,TRBJ1-1,CASSYSGSYTIEAFF,TGTGCCAGCAGTTACTCCGGCAGTTACACGATAGAAGCTTTCTTT
TRBD1,TRBV5-1,-,TRBJ2-5,CASSPNVLQGETQYF,TGCGCCAGCAGTCCGAACGTCTTACAGGGGGAGACCCAGTACTTC
TRBD2,TRBV20-1,-,TRBJ2-7,CSARYPSGGTHYEQYF,TGCAGTGCTAGATACCCCAGCGGGGGGACCCACTACGAGCAGTACTTC
-,TRBV20-1,-,TRBJ2-7,CSARQVGEQYF,TGCAGTGCTAGGCAGGTGGGCGAGCAGTACTTC
TRBD2,TRBV7-2,-,TRBJ2-1,CASSLATRLAGKRGSYNEQFF,TGTGCCAGCAGCTTAGCTACGCGGCTAGCGGGGAAGAGGGGCTCCTACAATGAGCAGTTCTTC
TRBD1,TRBV28,-,TRBJ1-5,CAATLDRDQPQHF,TGTGCCGCCACCTTGGACAGGGATCAGCCCCAGCATTTT
-,TRBV7-2,few,TRBJ2-5,CASSPTAANSYQETQYF,TGTGCCAGCAGCCCGACCGCTGCCAACTCGTACCAAGAGACCCAGTACTTC
-,TRBV16,-,TRBJ2-5,CASSQSGGVEETQYF,TGTGCCAGCAGCCAATCGGGCGGGGTTGAAGAGACCCAGTACTTC
TRBD2,TRBV13,-,TRBJ2-7,CASSFGRGSTYEQYF,TGTGCCAGCAGCTTCGGGCGGGGGTCGACTTACGAGCAGTACTTC